Listed here is a single T cell receptor (beta chain). Its antigen remains unidentified. Base qualities are not recorded, but no much larger clone differs from it by a single base. Library preparation used the immunoSEQ multiplex PCR assay. A mixture of 60 forward primers for TCR Vbeta segments and 13 reverse primers for TCR Jbeta segments was used in the multiplex PCR. The CDR3 region of rearranged TCR beta genes was amplified from genomic DNA with a multiplex PCR assay. The amplified TCR beta libraries were sequenced on the Illumina HiSeq System as 87-base-pair reads. For the original study's pipeline: A later analysis tallied 75 million to 85 million unique TCR beta chains across the 666 repertoires, and about 12 million of those chains were shared by two or more donors. Raw reads were error-corrected and collapsed into unique sequences by a nearest-neighbor algorithm in which closely related sequences were merged to remove PCR and sequencing errors. Alignment of CDR3 sequences to IMGT reference sequences was used to assign V, D and J gene segments. For a sequence to be retained, a match of at least six nucleotides was required to both a V gene segment and a J gene segment. Rearrangements were classified as productive when the CDR3 lacked stop codons and remained in frame with V and J, and all other rearrangements were classified as non-productive. CDR3 was defined by IMGT convention, running from the second conserved V-encoded cysteine to the conserved J-encoded phenylalanine. Sequences without an unambiguous match to a single V gene segment were excluded from the earlier analysis of several hundred of the donors. In an earlier analysis of some 590 of the donors, V segments were called functional above 56.7% productive rearrangements and were called segregating when the between-donor standard deviation exceeded 5%. A statistical classification framework was built to diagnose cytomegalovirus status from the catalog of TCR beta chain sequences. V and J gene assignment, in a later analysis, came from comparing TCR nucleotide sequences with IMGT/GENE-DB human TR gene sequences. A later analysis assigned CDR3 sequences and most-parsimonious VDJ recombination scenarios with the TCRdist pipeline. A later analysis defined each TCR beta chain by its CDR3 amino acid sequence plus V-gene family, and excluded reads lacking a unique V-gene family. In a later analysis, around 650 highly shared, low-generation-probability nucleotide sequences were removed to address suspected cross-contamination and a sequencing artifact. In a later analysis, a clonal expansion index was calculated for each public chain from normalized within-repertoire ranks of inferred template counts. A later analysis computed generation probabilities with a VDJ recombination model fitted to out-of-frame rearrangements, and checked the results against IGoR. A later analysis scored TCR-TCR, TCR-HLA and TCR-CMV co-occurrence with hypergeometric tests, applying a repertoire-size bias correction to TCR pairs. To estimate false discovery rates, a later analysis permuted the HLA or CMV assignments 20 times. In a later analysis, co-occurring TCRs were grouped with DBSCAN, and TCRdist sequence similarity was added when clustering was performed within HLA-allele-positive subsets. Repertoires with fewer than 30,000 or more than 120,000 public chains were left out of co-occurrence clustering, as were roughly five repertoires with anomalous nucleotide sharing. This is the immuneACCESS table as TCRdb keeps it, with only in-frame sequences that have V and J called. A part of the clones is gone; compared with another copy, unresolved V genes explain less than half, and the rest is unexplained. V and J calls and clone size are as listed in that table; D and trimming were resolved from the DNA. Present in this sample are 100,000 to 150,000 clones, 81% of which were seen just once. The ten largest clones represent roughly 4% of the sample.

The entry originates in a study of cytomegalovirus exposure and HLA in healthy donors (dated by TCRdb to 2016 to 2017). Some background on the complete study: An earlier analysis of around 600 of the donors reported 250 to 350 Gb of sequence data and around 120 million unique TCR beta sequences from about 179 million T cells. The number of typed donors differed by locus: about 620-640 for A, B, C, DRB1 and DQB1; 500 to 550 for DQA1; 606 for DPA1; and roughly 450 for DPB1. Rather than using new phenotypic data, the later analysis identified candidate immune exposures from TCR beta sequences and from how often those sequences occurred across donors. A later genetic analysis took genome-wide SNP genotypes for about 55% of the 666 donors and used that subset as a discovery cohort. Along with the approximately 620-subject first cohort, a separate validation cohort of about 110 different subjects was used. HLA typing covered class I and class II loci at four-digit resolution. The study combined high-throughput TCR immunosequencing, statistical association of individual TCRs with disease status, and machine learning to predict cytomegalovirus infection status. Using immunosequencing, the study profiled T cell repertoires from fewer than 700 subjects and related those repertoires to cytomegalovirus serostatus. To decide whether each TCR beta V gene segment behaved as functional or pseudogenic, an earlier analysis of nearly 600 of the donors relied on high-throughput TCR beta sequencing. Among the roughly 400 genotyped donors, approximately 76% belonged to the genetic ancestry cluster associated with self-reported Caucasian donors. An early release covering 550 to 650 HLA-typed donors comprised approximately 290 gigabases of sequencing data and tens of millions of unique TCR sequences. Every discovery cohort repertoire had been produced on one sequencing platform. The aim of the study was to test whether cataloging public T cell receptors could identify signatures of past pathogen exposure. Roughly five DR-DQ haplotypes were handled as single units for association and clustering, since linkage in the cohort was strong. A later analysis re-analyzed previously published TCR beta repertoires from roughly 630 donors and added high-resolution HLA genotyping to study TCR occurrence patterns. Alongside the repertoire data, information on donor age, sex, ethnicity and CMV serostatus was compiled. On average, about 200,000 unique TCR beta nucleotide sequences were sequenced per donor among a few hundred genotyped donors of the cohort, with roughly a sixth of those sequences being non-productive. Points the paper makes about the study in general: A further reported finding was that TCR beta sequences accurately predicted the HLA-A and HLA-B alleles for most subjects in the first cohort. In this cohort, only TCR beta chains were sequenced, and detectable features were limited by the absence of alpha or paired-chain data. In a later analysis, HLA-associated TCR beta chains were found to be more clonally expanded and to have lower generation probabilities than equally common non-associated chains. A later analysis found that TCR association rates varied across HLA loci, with DRB1 alleles showing the most associated TCRs and HLA-C alleles the fewest. In a later genetic analysis, fewer N-insertions in productive TCRs were reported among donors in an Asian-associated ancestry cluster than the roughly 700-donor mean. Cytomegalovirus status was reported to be diagnosed by the classifier with high specificity and sensitivity in both the original and validation cohorts. In an earlier analysis of roughly 500 of the donors, most TCR beta V segments appeared in productive rearrangements about 90% or about 30% of the time, broadly matching IMGT annotations. A later analysis associated 15,000 or so TCR beta sequences with specific HLA alleles at a false discovery rate of 0.05. Linkage disequilibrium might explain the correlated functional status among segregating V segments, but an unknown experimental factor could not be excluded. The 87-base-pair reads could not distinguish some IMGT-functional V segments, including TRBV6-2 and TRBV6-3, so those segments were excluded. The sequencing pipeline was judged likely to have produced a cluster of highly shared sequence variants as a technical artifact. In a later analysis, several top co-occurrence clusters were reported to appear linked to parvovirus B19, influenza, CMV and Epstein-Barr virus. In vitro tests confirmed that a few of the cytomegalovirus-associated TCR beta chains recognize cytomegalovirus antigens. Roughly uniform sequencing depth across donors was assumed in presence/absence analyses, although this assumption may not hold. Assigning TCR associations to individual alleles was difficult when HLA alleles, especially DR and DQ, strongly co-occurred. In a later genetic analysis, a missense DCLRE1C variant was associated with V-gene and J-gene trimming of TCR beta chains, and the association was replicated in an independent cohort. Because counts were too low, 15 or so rarely observed V segments, including chromosome 9 orphons, were excluded from the earlier analysis of about 500 of the donors. According to a later analysis, most CMV-associated TCR beta chains appeared to be HLA-restricted, and the HLA associations seemed to be driven largely by CMV exposure. Across donors, most TCR sequences were observed very rarely, whereas some public TCRs were present in many individuals. A total of fewer than 200 TCR beta chains were listed by the study as associated with cytomegalovirus. HLA typing was unavailable for some donors at each locus, so association tests used only the typed subset. According to the authors, the approach could potentially be generalized to other disease states and immunological phenotypes. For the cohort, immune exposure information was limited to CMV serostatus.

The cohort consisted of hundreds of healthy bone marrow donors. All cohort members were sampled while nominally healthy, although unrecorded immune exposures were likely present. The donor tested CMV seropositive, placing the donor among the 289 seropositive members of the cohort. Each donor provided a peripheral blood sample, and peripheral blood mononuclear cells were used for TCR beta sequencing. The Qiagen DNeasy Blood Extraction Kit was used to extract genomic DNA from the blood cell samples. CDR1 and CDR2 are drawn from the germline V gene: MNHNS, SASEGT. Compared with germline, V lacks 7 bases and J lacks 5 bases; bases without a gene match: 7. Taken from cysteine to phenylalanine, the CDR3 has 15 residues. The read is trimmed to its CDR3 DNA, 45 bases read in frame from base 1.

Sequencing was carried out using PBMCs. The receptor's source is a man aged 18-30 years in good health and CMV-seropositive. Here the chain combines TRBV6-1 and TRBJ2-2; 10 bases in between match TRBD1. The nucleotide sequence reads as follows: TGTGCCAGCACCGAGGGACAGGGGAGGACCGGGGAGCTGTTTTTT. This encodes CASTEGQGRTGELFF.